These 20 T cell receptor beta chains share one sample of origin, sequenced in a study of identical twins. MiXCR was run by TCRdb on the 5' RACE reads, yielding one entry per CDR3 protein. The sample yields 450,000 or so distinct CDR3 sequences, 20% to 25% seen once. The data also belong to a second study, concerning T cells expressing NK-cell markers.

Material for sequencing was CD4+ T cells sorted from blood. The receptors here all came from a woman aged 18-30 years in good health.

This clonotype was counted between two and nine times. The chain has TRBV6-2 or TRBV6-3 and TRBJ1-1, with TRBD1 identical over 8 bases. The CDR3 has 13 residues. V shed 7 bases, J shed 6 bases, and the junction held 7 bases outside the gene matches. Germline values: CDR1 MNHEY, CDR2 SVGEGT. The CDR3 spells CASNLRGRSEAFF. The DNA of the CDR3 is TGTGCCAGCAATCTCAGGGGGCGGTCTGAAGCTTTCTTT.

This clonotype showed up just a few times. Here the CDR3 reads CASQRQGSPLHF. For the CDR3, the DNA is TGTGCCAGCCAGAGACAGGGATCACCCCTCCACTTT. The chain uses TRBV6-5 and TRBJ1-6; 7 bases align to TRBD1. Germline V gives CDR1 MNHEY, CDR2 SVGAGI. V dropped 8 bases and J dropped 10; count of bases not matched to a gene: 5. The length of the CDR3 is 12 residues.

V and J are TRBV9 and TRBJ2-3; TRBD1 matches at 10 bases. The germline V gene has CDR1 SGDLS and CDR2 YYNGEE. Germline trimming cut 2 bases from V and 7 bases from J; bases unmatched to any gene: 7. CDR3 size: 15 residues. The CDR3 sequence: CASSVRDRGRHTQYF. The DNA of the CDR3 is TGTGCCAGCAGCGTCAGGGACAGGGGACGACATACGCAGTATTTT.

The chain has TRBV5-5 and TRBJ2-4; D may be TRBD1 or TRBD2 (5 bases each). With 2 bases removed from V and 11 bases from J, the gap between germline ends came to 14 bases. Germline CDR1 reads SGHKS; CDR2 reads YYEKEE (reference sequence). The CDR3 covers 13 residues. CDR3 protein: CASSFYGAQLQYF. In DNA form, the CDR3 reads TGTGCCAGCAGCTTCTACGGGGCACAACTTCAGTACTTC.

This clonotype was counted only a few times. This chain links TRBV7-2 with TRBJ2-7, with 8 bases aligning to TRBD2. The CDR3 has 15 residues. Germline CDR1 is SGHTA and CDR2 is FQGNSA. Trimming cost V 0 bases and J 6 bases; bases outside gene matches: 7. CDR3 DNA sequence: TGTGCCAGCAGCTTAGCGGGGACTAGTTCGACCGAGCAGTACTTC. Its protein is CASSLAGTSSTEQYF.

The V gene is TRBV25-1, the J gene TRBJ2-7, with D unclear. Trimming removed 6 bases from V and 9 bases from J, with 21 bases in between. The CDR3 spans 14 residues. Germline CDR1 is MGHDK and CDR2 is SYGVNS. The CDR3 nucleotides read TGTGCCAGCAGCCAGCTAAGGGAATACGAGGCGCAGTACTTC. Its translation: CASSQLREYEAQYF.

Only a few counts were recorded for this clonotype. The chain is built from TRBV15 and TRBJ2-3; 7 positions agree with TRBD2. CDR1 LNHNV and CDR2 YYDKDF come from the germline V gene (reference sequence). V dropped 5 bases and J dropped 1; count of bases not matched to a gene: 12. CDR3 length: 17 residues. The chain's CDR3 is CATSYSRLARGTDTQYF. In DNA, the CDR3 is TGTGCCACCAGCTACTCCCGACTAGCCCGGGGCACAGATACGCAGTATTTT.

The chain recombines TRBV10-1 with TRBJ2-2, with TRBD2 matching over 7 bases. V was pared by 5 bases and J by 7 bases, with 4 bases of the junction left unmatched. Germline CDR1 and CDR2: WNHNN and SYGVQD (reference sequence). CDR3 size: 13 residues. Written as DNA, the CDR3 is TGCGCCAGCAGTCCGACTAGCAACGGGGAGCTGTTTTTT. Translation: CASSPTSNGELFF.

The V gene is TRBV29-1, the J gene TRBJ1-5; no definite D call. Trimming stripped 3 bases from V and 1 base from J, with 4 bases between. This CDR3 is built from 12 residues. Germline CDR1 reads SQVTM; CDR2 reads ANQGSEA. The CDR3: CSVEESNQPQHF. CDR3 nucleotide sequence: TGCAGCGTTGAGGAGAGCAATCAGCCCCAGCATTTT.

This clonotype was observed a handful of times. As DNA, the CDR3 is TGTGCCAGCAGTCGACAGGCCGGGGAGCTGTTTTTT. This encodes CASSRQAGELFF. V gene TRBV12-3 or TRBV12-4 combines with J gene TRBJ2-2; D possibly corresponds to TRBD1 (6 bases). V lost 5 bases and J 6 bases, leaving 7 bases between the germline ends. This CDR3 is 12 amino acids long.

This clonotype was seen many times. DNA of the CDR3: TGTGCCAGCCGACTAGCGGGGGGAAACATTCAGTACTTC. It translates to CASRLAGGNIQYF. The chain links TRBV6-1 to TRBJ2-4; 13 positions match TRBD2. J was trimmed by 6 bases and V by 8 bases; bases with no gene match: 1. Germline V gene sequence: CDR1 MNHNS, CDR2 SASEGT. There are 13 residues in the CDR3.

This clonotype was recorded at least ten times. The CDR3 protein is CASSRLAGEYNEQFF. CDR3 nucleotide sequence: TGCGCCAGCTCCCGACTAGCGGGAGAGTACAATGAGCAGTTCTTC. The rearrangement links TRBV5-1 to TRBJ2-1; 12 nucleotides agree with TRBD2. V shed 7 bases and J 4 bases; nucleotides not matched to a gene: 6. Germline V CDR1 and CDR2: SGHRS, YFSETQ. The CDR3 sequence is 15 residues long. Supplemented by reference TRBV5-1 and TRBJ2-1, the full variable domain reads KAGVTQTPRYLIKTRGQQVTLSCSPISGHRSVSWYQQTPGQGLQFLFEYFSETQRNKGNFPGRFSGRQFSNSRSEMNVSTLELGDSALYLCASSRLAGEYNEQFFGPGTRLTVL.

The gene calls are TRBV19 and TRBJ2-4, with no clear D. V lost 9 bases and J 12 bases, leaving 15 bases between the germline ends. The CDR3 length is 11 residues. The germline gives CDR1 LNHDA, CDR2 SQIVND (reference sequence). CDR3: CASRQTTHQYF. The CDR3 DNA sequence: TGTGCCAGCCGCCAAACCACACATCAGTACTTC.

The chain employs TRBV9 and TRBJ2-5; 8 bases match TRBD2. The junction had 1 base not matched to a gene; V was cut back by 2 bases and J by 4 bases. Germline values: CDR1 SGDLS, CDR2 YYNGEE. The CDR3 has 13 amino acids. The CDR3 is CASSVGTRETQYF. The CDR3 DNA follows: TGTGCCAGCAGCGTGGGGACTAGAGAGACCCAGTACTTC.

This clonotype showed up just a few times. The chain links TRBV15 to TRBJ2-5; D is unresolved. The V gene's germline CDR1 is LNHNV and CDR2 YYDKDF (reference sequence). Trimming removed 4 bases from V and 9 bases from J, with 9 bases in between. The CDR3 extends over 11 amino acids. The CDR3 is CATSKESPQYF. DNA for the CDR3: TGTGCCACCAGCAAGGAGAGCCCCCAGTACTTC.

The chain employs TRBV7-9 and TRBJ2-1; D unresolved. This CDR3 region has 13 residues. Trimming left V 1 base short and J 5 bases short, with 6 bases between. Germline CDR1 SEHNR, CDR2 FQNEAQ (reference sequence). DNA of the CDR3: TGTGCCAGCAGCTTAGGAGCGCACAATGAGCAGTTCTTC. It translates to CASSLGAHNEQFF.

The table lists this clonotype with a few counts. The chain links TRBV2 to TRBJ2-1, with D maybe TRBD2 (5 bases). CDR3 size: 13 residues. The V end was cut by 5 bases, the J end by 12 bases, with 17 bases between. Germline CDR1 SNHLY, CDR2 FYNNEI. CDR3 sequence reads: CASSQVLALGQFF. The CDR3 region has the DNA TGTGCCAGCAGTCAAGTCCTAGCTCTTGGGCAGTTCTTC.

The CDR3 region has the DNA TGTGCCAGCAGCAAGATCTACTCCGGGACTAGCGGAACGAACACCGGGGAGCTGTTTTTT. Its protein product is CASSKIYSGTSGTNTGELFF. V gene TRBV21-1 combines with J gene TRBJ2-2; TRBD2 was called by the table and not checked on the DNA. TRBV21-1 is reported as a pseudogene. This CDR3 has 20 residues.

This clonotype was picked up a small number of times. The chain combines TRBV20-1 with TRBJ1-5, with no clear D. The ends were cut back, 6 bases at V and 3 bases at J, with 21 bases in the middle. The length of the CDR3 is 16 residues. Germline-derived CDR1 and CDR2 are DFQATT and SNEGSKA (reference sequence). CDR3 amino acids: CSAGRSRVRPNQPQHF. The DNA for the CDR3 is TGCAGTGCCGGCCGCTCGAGGGTTCGTCCCAATCAGCCCCAGCATTTT.

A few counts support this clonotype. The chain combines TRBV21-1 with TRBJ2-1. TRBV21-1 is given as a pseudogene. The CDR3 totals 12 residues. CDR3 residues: CASSKADNEQFF. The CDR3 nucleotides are TGTGCCAGCAGCAAAGCGGACAATGAGCAGTTCTTC.